The sequence of this T cell receptor (beta chain) was determined in a study of cytomegalovirus exposure and HLA in healthy donors. Study conclusions and caveats: The dataset shows that most TCR sequences were rare, while some public TCRs occurred in many donors.

Comments on this clone: Its target is unknown.

TCRdb's table, derived via immunoSEQ multiplex PCR, lists solely in-frame clones and lacks some. The table has 330,000 or so clones, 86% seen once. CDR3 size: 13 residues. The germline CDR1 and CDR2 sequences are SGHRS and YFSETQ. V lost 4 bases and J 6 bases, leaving 13 bases between the germline ends. This clonotype originated in a woman younger than 35 in good health and CMV-seronegative. The chain couples TRBV5-1 to TRBJ1-2; D perhaps matches TRBD1 (6 bases). Material for sequencing was PBMCs. CDR3: CASSGGAGDGYTF. Written as DNA, the CDR3 is TGCGCCAGCAGCGGGGGCGCAGGTGATGGCTACACCTTC.